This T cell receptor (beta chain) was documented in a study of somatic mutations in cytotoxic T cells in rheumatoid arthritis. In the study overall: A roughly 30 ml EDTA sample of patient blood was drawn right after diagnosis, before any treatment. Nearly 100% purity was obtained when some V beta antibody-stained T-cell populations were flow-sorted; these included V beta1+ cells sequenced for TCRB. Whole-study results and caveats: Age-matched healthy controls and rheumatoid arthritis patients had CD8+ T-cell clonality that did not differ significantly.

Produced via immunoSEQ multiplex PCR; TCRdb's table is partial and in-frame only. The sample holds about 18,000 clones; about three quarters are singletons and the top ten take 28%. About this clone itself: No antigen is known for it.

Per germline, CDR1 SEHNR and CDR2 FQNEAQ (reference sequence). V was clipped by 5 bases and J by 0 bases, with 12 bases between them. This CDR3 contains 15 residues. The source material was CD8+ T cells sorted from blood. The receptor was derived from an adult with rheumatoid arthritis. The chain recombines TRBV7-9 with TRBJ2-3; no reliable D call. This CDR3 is CASSPAPASTDTQYF. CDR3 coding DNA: TGTGCCAGCAGCCCGGCCCCCGCTAGCACAGATACGCAGTATTTT.